The rows below give T cell receptor beta chains drawn from one sample of a study of shared clonotypes between healthy human individuals. Clones were read by immunoSEQ multiplex PCR, and TCRdb kept only the in-frame ones, dropping some. This sample has fewer than 850,000 clones; around 72% occur once, and the top ten carry about 1.7%. The specimen sequenced was memory CD4+ T cells sorted from blood. The origin of the receptors is a woman in her 30s in good health. The CDR3 runs from the conserved cysteine through the conserved F or W. The order of the fields is D gene, V gene, clone size, J gene, CDR3 DNA, CDR3 protein. A D gene is named only where the DNA matches it firmly. Clone size is shown for a subset of rows, as once, few, many or a class of expanded clone.

TRBD2	TRBV11-2	.	TRBJ2-2	TGTGCCAGCAGCTTGGCACTAGCGGGCTCCGGGGAGCTGTTTTTT	CASSLALAGSGELFF
.	TRBV7-2	once	TRBJ1-5	TGTGCCAGCAGCTTAGGATCGTATTCTGGGAGTCAGCCCCAGCATTTT	CASSLGSYSGSQPQHF
TRBD1	TRBV19	once	TRBJ2-7	TGTGCCAGTAGTTCCGGGACAGGGGTGTACGAGCAGTACTTC	CASSSGTGVYEQYF
TRBD2	TRBV28	.	TRBJ2-7	TGTGCCAGCAGTGAGGCTAGCGGGAGGGGACTATACGAGCAGTACTTC	CASSEASGRGLYEQYF
.	TRBV4-2	once	TRBJ1-4	TGTGCCAGCAGCCAAGATCGTGCAGGGGAGGATGAAAAACTGTTTTTT	CASSQDRAGEDEKLFF
.	TRBV29-1	once	TRBJ2-7	TGCAGCGTTGAGGTTTTCTACGAGCAGTACTTC	CSVEVFYEQYF
.	TRBV18	.	TRBJ1-5	TGTGCCAGCTCACCTGGCGCAGGGAATCAGCCCCAGCATTTT	CASSPGAGNQPQHF
TRBD1	TRBV10-1	few	TRBJ2-7	TGCGCCAGCAGCGGGGAACAGGGGGCGGGGTACGAGCAGTACTTC	CASSGEQGAGYEQYF
TRBD1	TRBV7-9	.	TRBJ2-5	TGTGCCAGCCTGGGGACAGGGGGCGTGGAGACCCAGTACTTC	CASLGTGGVETQYF
.	TRBV28	.	TRBJ1-5	TGTGCCAGCAAGGGACGGTTAGGCCAGCCCCAGCATTTT	CASKGRLGQPQHF
TRBD2	TRBV5-4	.	TRBJ2-3	TGTGCCAGCAGCTTGTCTAGCGGGGGCGCAGATACGCAGTATTTT	CASSLSSGGADTQYF
.	TRBV28	.	TRBJ2-7	TGTGCCAGCCGCTTTTCTGGGGGGGGCGCCTACGAGCAGTACTTC	CASRFSGGGAYEQYF
TRBD2	TRBV7-2	.	TRBJ2-3	TGTGCCAGCAGCTTATGGACTAGCGGGGAACAATTCACAGATACGCAGTATTTT	CASSLWTSGEQFTDTQYF
TRBD1	TRBV29-1	.	TRBJ1-2	TGCAGCACCCGGACAGGGGGCCATGAGAGCTATGGCTACACCTTC	CSTRTGGHESYGYTF
.	TRBV19	.	TRBJ2-7	TGTGCCAGTAGTGGGGCTGAGGCGGGAAAGGACGAGCAGTACTTC	CASSGAEAGKDEQYF
TRBD1	TRBV5-1	.	TRBJ1-2	TGCGCCAGCAGCTTGGCAGGGGGACCGGGCTACACCTTC	CASSLAGGPGYTF
.	TRBV6-6	.	TRBJ1-1	TGTGCCAGCAGCCTCCGGGGGGGAGGCACCACTGAAGCTTTCTTT	CASSLRGGGTTEAFF
.	TRBV5-1	.	TRBJ2-1	TGCGCCAGCAGCTTGGGGACACAGGGAAGCTCCTACAATGAGCAGTTCTTC	CASSLGTQGSSYNEQFF
.	TRBV11-2	few	TRBJ1-1	TGTGCCAGCAGCTTAACTAACACTGAAGCTTTCTTT	CASSLTNTEAFF
.	TRBV19	.	TRBJ1-4	TGTGCCAGTAGTATTCGCTCTGGGTCGGCAACTAATGAAAAACTGTTTTTT	CASSIRSGSATNEKLFF
.	TRBV5-1	.	TRBJ2-5	TGCGCCAGCAGCTTCCAGGGCGGGAAAGAGACCCAGTACTTC	CASSFQGGKETQYF
TRBD1	TRBV29-1	.	TRBJ1-1	TGCAGCGTTTTCGGGGGACAGGGGGCGACGGGGACTGAAGCTTTCTTT	CSVFGGQGATGTEAFF
TRBD1	TRBV5-5	many	TRBJ2-7	TGTGCCAGCAGCTTATGGACAGGGCGCGAGCAGTACTTC	CASSLWTGREQYF
TRBD2	TRBV5-4	.	TRBJ2-1	TGTGCCAGCAGCTCTACTAGCGGGAGCTATGAGCAGTTCTTC	CASSSTSGSYEQFF